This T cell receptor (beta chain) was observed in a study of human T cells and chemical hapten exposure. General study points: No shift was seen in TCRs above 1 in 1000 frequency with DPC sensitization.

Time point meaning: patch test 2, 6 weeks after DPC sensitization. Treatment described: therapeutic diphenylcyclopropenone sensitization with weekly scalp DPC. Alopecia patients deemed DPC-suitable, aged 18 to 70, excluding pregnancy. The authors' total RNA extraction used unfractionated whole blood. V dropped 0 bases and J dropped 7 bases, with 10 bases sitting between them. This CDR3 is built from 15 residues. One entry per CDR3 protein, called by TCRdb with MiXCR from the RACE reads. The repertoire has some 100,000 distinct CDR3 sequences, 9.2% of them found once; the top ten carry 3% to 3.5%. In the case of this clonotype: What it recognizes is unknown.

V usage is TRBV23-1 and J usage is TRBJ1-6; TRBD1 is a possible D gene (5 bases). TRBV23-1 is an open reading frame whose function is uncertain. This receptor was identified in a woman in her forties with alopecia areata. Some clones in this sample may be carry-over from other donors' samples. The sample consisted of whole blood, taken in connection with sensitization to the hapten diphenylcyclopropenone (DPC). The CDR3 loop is CASSQSRGGNSPLHF. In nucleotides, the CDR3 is TGCGCCAGCAGTCAATCGAGGGGAGGCAATTCACCCCTCCACTTT.